These T cell receptor beta chains were read from a single sample in a study of T cells in Graves' hyperthyroidism and ophthalmopathy. TCRdb re-derived calls from the multiplex PCR reads in MiXCR, one entry per CDR3 protein. Of about 350,000 distinct CDR3 sequences in the sample, around 18% were seen once. Sequences were obtained from blood. The receptors shown here come from a woman between 35 and 50 years old with Graves' ophthalmopathy. The CDR3 runs from the conserved cysteine through the conserved F or W. The D gene is left open where the match is weak. Size is omitted from some rows. Given values are once, few, many or a class for expanded clones.

TRBD1,TRBV20-1,few,TRBJ2-7,TGCAGTGCTAGTAGGACAGGGACCTACGAGCAGTACTTC,CSASRTGTYEQYF
TRBD2,TRBV20-1,many,TRBJ2-2,TGCAGTGCTAGAGATCGCCTAGCGGGCACCAACACCGGGGAGCTGTTTTTT,CSARDRLAGTNTGELFF
NA,TRBV6-1,NA,TRBJ1-2,TGTGCCAGCAGTATGCTGGGGGGCTATGGCTACACCTTC,CASSMLGGYGYTF
NA,TRBV12-3/TRBV12-4,many,TRBJ2-5,TGTGCCAGCAGTACCCACAGGGCGGGTCATCAAGAGACCCAGTACTTC,CASSTHRAGHQETQYF
TRBD1,TRBV6-2/TRBV6-3,many,TRBJ1-2,TGTGCCAGCAGTTACGGCAGGGGGAGAGGCTACACCTTC,CASSYGRGRGYTF
TRBD1,TRBV20-1,NA,TRBJ2-7,TGCAGTGGCGGGACAGGAGGGCGCGACGAGCAGTACTTC,CSGGTGGRDEQYF
NA,TRBV25-1,many,TRBJ1-5,TGTGCCAGCAGTGAATTTCGGGTGAGGGTGGAACAGCCCCAGCATTTT,CASSEFRVRVEQPQHF
TRBD1,TRBV3-1,many,TRBJ1-6,TGTGCCAGCAGCCAGCGACAGGGATCACCCCTCCACTTT,CASSQRQGSPLHF
NA,TRBV10-1,many,TRBJ2-2,TGCGCCAGCAGTGAGAGGGGCCCAGGGAAGGGCGGGGAGCTGTTTTTT,CASSERGPGKGGELFF
TRBD1,TRBV19,many,TRBJ1-2,TGTGCCAGTAGTGGCCAACAGGGGGCATATGGCTACACCTTC,CASSGQQGAYGYTF
TRBD1,TRBV27,few,TRBJ1-3,TGTGCCAGCAGTTTGCAAAGGGGGCCCGGAAACACCATATATTTT,CASSLQRGPGNTIYF
NA,TRBV7-8,NA,TRBJ1-2,TGTGCCAGCAGCTTAGAATGGGGGGGTGGCTACACCTTC,CASSLEWGGGYTF
NA,TRBV6-2/TRBV6-3,many,TRBJ2-7,TGTGCCAGCAGTTACCCGGCCTACGAGCAGTACTTC,CASSYPAYEQYF
NA,TRBV12-3/TRBV12-4,many,TRBJ2-5,TGTGCCAGCAGTTTTAGGGCTCAGGGCGTGGGAGACGAAGAGACCCAGTACTTC,CASSFRAQGVGDEETQYF
NA,TRBV20-1,many,TRBJ2-7,TGCAGTGCTAGATACCCGGGGCAGTCTTACGAGCAGTACTTC,CSARYPGQSYEQYF
NA,TRBV6-1,NA,TRBJ2-5,TGTGCCAGCAGTGAAGATCTCCAGGGCCAAGAGACCCAGTACTTC,CASSEDLQGQETQYF
TRBD1,TRBV2,many,TRBJ1-1,TGTGCCACCGGGACAGGAGTGAACACTGAAGCTTTCTTT,CATGTGVNTEAFF